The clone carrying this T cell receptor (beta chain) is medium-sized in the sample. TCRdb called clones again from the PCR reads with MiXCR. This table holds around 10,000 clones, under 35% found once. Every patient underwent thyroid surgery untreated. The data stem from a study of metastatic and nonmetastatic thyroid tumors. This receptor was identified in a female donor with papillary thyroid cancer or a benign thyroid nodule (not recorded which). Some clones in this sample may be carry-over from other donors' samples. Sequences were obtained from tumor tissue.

This CDR3 reads CASSPGGGLASETQYF. The CDR3 DNA reads as TGTGCCAGCAGCCCTGGGGGGGGGCTAGCGAGCGAGACCCAGTACTTC. The gene calls are TRBV13 and TRBJ2-5, with D perhaps matching TRBD2 (7 bases). V was cut by 5 bases and J by 5 bases, with 21 bases left in between. This CDR3 comprises 16 residues. The germline CDR1 and CDR2 sequences are PRHDT and FYEKMQ (reference sequence).